This T cell receptor beta chain was profiled in a study of a mutant IDH1 vaccine in newly diagnosed glioma. At the level of the study: Treated individuals were roughly 62% male and around 40% female, averaging about 42 years of age. Patients arrived already treated with radiotherapy, temozolomide, or both, most having had both.

Germline CDR1 LNHDA, CDR2 SQIVND (reference sequence). V was clipped by 5 bases and J by 7 bases, with 14 bases between them. The CDR3 runs to 13 residues. Points from the study as a whole: Seemingly, pseudoprogression had no relation to changes in the top peripheral T cell clonotypes. In around 93% of patients, immune responses induced by the vaccine occurred.

Sequenced by immunoSEQ multiplex PCR; TCRdb stores in-frame clones only, minus some. The sample lists roughly 86,000 clones, about four fifths seen once, with around 7.5% in the top ten. Indicated time point: baseline, week 1 (first vaccination visit). Regarding treatment: pre-vaccination baseline after standard-of-care therapy. Regarding this clone: The antigen is unknown.

This TCR was sampled from a man between 40 and 49 years old with glioma. The sample in question was PBMCs, obtained from a glioma patient treated with radiotherapy, temozolomide or both. The chain carries TRBV19 and TRBJ1-2; a possible D gene is TRBD1 (6 bases). The CDR3 DNA sequence: TGTGCCAGTAGTGCGACAGGAGGCGGTGGCTACACCTTC. It encodes CASSATGGGGYTF.